A selection of T cell receptor beta chains follows, all from one sample in a study of blood T cells in healthy people across ages. TCRdb re-derived calls from the 5' RACE reads in MiXCR, one entry per CDR3 protein. The sample has around 800,000 distinct CDR3 sequences, about 42% seen once. The sample taken for sequencing was blood. These receptor sequences come from a man between 60 and 70 years old in good health. The conserved cysteine and the conserved F or W are not part of the CDR3 here.

v_call	cdr3_aa
TRBV6-1	ASHSGGPLHGQY
TRBV9	ASSLDRGQRGYT
TRBV20-1	STRGTSGAQETQY
TRBV4-3	ASSHGLAGGSDTQY
TRBV4-3	ASSQDGQGSRGYT
TRBV20-1	SATREGAEQY
TRBV7-9	ASSSGAKEGRYGYT
TRBV6-2/TRBV6-3	ASSWREETQY
TRBV11-3	ASSRDSYNSPLH
TRBV20-1	SAREGIRKGYT
TRBV4-3	ASSHDYRGLGETQY
TRBV6-5	ASSRQRLTSTDTQY
TRBV18	ASSPLRDNEQS
TRBV11-2	ASSFHSRDTDTQY
TRBV27	ASSLSCRAGACSPLH
TRBV7-9	ASSAEESQEKLF
TRBV12-3/TRBV12-4	ASSFLGIRYGYT
TRBV4-3	ASSQGLGVRRWKNIQY
TRBV20-1	SARRAGVDGYT
TRBV5-1	ASTPEIDSIYEQY
TRBV6-6	AASPGSYEQY
TRBV9	ASSDRDTGNTIY
TRBV7-9	ASRTGQGRLTEAF
TRBV27	ASSSTEKGANVLT
TRBV7-9	ASSPPSGPEKLF
TRBV5-1	ASGQIPNQPQH
TRBV2	ASSDPSRKSDTQY
TRBV4-1	ASSQTRRGGHNTEAF
TRBV20-1	SANRGREKLF
TRBV18	ASSPVTITYNEQY
TRBV6-2/TRBV6-3	ASSQGQGLGGELF
TRBV3-1	ASRGGHRTETQY
TRBV4-3	ASSQDILAGGHYNEQF
TRBV7-2	ASSSPPGEQY
TRBV12-3/TRBV12-4	ASSSGRSQQETQY